Only one count was recorded for the clone carrying this TCR beta chain. The sample is drawn from a study of cytomegalovirus exposure and HLA in healthy donors. The data were produced by immunoSEQ multiplex PCR, yet TCRdb's version contains in-frame clones alone and is incomplete. The sample holds about 200,000 clones, roughly 83% seen once. The source of this sequence is a woman aged 18-29 years in good health and CMV-seronegative. The sample consisted of PBMCs.

The CDR3 region is CASNQGANTEAFF. DNA for the CDR3: TGTGCCAGCAATCAGGGGGCAAACACTGAAGCTTTCTTT. The V call is TRBV6-6, the J call TRBJ1-1, with 8 positions matching TRBD1. The CDR3 runs to 13 residues. Per germline, CDR1 MNHNY and CDR2 SVGAGI (reference sequence). The J segment lost 2 bases and the V segment lost 7 bases, leaving 3 bases of the junction unmatched.